This TCR beta chain was captured by sequencing in a study of blood T cell repertoires in COVID-19. Per germline, CDR1 LGHNA and CDR2 YSLEER. The CDR3 has 16 amino acids. V shed 0 bases, J shed 3 bases, and the junction held 1 base outside the gene matches. Under the authors' procedure: How many nucleated cells were present was estimated from reference gene primer amplification. Profiling relied on immunoSEQ multiplex PCR, and the TCRdb table lists in-frame clones only, not all of them. V, J and clone size derive from that table, while D and trimming were established from the DNA sequence. The data show about 300,000 clones, about 89% seen once.

This receptor was obtained from a man aged 18 to 29 who had recovered from COVID-19. The chain links TRBV4-3 to TRBJ2-1, with 11 bases aligning to TRBD2. Sample: peripheral blood. DNA for the CDR3: TGCGCCAGCAGCCAAGATCTAGCGGGGGGCTACAATGAGCAGTTCTTC. As protein: CASSQDLAGGYNEQFF.